This T cell receptor beta chain originates from a study of cytomegalovirus exposure and HLA in healthy donors. Regarding the study as a whole: A later examination showed that TCR association rates differed by HLA locus, with DRB1 most and HLA-C fewest.

Of note for this clone: The antigen is unknown.

V gave up 1 base and J gave up 3 bases; unmatched junction bases: 1. CDR3 size: 17 residues. CDR1 and CDR2 from the germline V gene are KGHSH and LQKENI. It was with 60 Vbeta and 13 Jbeta primers that the PCR ran. Using immunoSEQ multiplex PCR, the repertoire was profiled, and TCRdb retains in-frame clones only, with some absent. The sample lists around 120,000 clones, 80% occurring once. The TCR sequence derives from a man aged 30 to 39 in good health and CMV-seronegative. Sequenced: PBMCs. This chain joins TRBV18 and TRBJ2-2; 14 bases align to TRBD2. CDR3 sequence reads: CASSPRTSGRHTGELFF. The CDR3 DNA reads as TGTGCCAGCTCACCACGGACTAGCGGGAGGCACACCGGGGAGCTGTTTTTT. Complete variable domain (other parts from reference TRBV18 and TRBJ2-2): NAGVMQNPRHLVRRRGQEARLRCSPMKGHSHVYWYRQLPEEGLKFMVYLQKENIIDESGMPKERFSAEFPKEGPSILRIQQVVRGDSAAYFCASSPRTSGRHTGELFFGEGSRLTVL.